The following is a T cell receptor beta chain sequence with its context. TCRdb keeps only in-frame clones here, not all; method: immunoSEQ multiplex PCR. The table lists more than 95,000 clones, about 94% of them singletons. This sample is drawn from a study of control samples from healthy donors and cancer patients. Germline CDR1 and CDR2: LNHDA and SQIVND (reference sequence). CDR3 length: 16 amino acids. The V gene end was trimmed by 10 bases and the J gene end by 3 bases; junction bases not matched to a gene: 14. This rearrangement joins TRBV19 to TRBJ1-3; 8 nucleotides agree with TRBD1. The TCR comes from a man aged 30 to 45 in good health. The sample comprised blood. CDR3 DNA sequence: TGTGCCACTCGCGCCTACGGACAGGGCAGTGGAAACACCATATATTTT. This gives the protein CATRAYGQGSGNTIYF.